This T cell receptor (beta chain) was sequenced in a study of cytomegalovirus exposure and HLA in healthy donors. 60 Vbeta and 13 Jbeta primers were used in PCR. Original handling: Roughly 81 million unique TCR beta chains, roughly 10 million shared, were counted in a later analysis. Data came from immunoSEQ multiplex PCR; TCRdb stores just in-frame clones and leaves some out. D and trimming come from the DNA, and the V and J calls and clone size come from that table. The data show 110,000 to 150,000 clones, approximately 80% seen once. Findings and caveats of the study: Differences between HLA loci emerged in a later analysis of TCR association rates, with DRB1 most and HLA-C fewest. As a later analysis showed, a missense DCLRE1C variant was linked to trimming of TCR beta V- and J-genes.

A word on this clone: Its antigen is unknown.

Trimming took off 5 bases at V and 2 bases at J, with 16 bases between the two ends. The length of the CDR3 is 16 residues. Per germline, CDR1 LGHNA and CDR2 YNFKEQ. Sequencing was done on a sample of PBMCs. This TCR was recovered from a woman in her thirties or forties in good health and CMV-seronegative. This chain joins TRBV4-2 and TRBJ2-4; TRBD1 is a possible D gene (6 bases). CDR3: CASSSYRESTKNIQYF. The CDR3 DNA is TGTGCCAGCAGCTCCTACAGGGAATCCACCAAAAACATTCAGTACTTC.